The sequence of this T cell receptor beta chain was determined in a study of blood T cell repertoires in COVID-19. Study overall: Sites in the United States, Italy and Spain provided acute and convalescent COVID-19 samples. T cells, B-cell-depleted T cells, or PBMCs provided the cDNA or gDNA that served as material.

Original data processing: Quantification of nucleated cells was approximated via reference gene primer amplification. Profiling relied on immunoSEQ multiplex PCR, and the TCRdb table lists in-frame clones only, not all of them. That table furnishes V, J and clone size, whereas the DNA furnished D and trimming. The repertoire holds approximately 260,000 clones, with 85% to 90% as singletons. Germline lookup yields CDR1 GTSNPN and CDR2 SVGIG (reference sequence). There are 12 residues in the CDR3. The V end was cut by 0 bases, the J end by 7 bases, with 7 bases between. The sequenced material came from peripheral blood. This chain connects TRBV30 to TRBJ1-5, with a tentative D call TRBD1 (5 bases). This sequence originates from a man younger than 30 with active or convalescent COVID-19. The CDR3, as DNA: TGTGCCTGGAGTGTACCAGGGCAGCCCCAGCATTTT. Amino acid sequence: CAWSVPGQPQHF.